This T cell receptor beta chain was found in a study of T cell responses to AZD1222 COVID-19 vaccine. Broader study findings: Clonal diversity may have been underestimated in mostly white British donors.

Profiling relied on immunoSEQ multiplex PCR, and the TCRdb table lists in-frame clones only, not all of them. The sample includes over 100,000 clones, roughly 89% of them seen just once. A note on this clone: Its target is unknown.

V shed 5 bases and J 1 base; nucleotides not matched to a gene: 6. This CDR3 region has 15 residues. CDR1 and CDR2 (germline): SGHDN, FVKESK. The starting material was peripheral blood, obtained on day 0 of AZD1222 vaccination. The sequence was obtained from an adult in good health. The chain has TRBV14 and TRBJ1-1; TRBD1 matches at 8 bases. The CDR3 is CASSDSGTGNTEAFF. CDR3 sequence (DNA): TGTGCCAGCAGCGACTCCGGGACAGGGAACACTGAAGCTTTCTTT.